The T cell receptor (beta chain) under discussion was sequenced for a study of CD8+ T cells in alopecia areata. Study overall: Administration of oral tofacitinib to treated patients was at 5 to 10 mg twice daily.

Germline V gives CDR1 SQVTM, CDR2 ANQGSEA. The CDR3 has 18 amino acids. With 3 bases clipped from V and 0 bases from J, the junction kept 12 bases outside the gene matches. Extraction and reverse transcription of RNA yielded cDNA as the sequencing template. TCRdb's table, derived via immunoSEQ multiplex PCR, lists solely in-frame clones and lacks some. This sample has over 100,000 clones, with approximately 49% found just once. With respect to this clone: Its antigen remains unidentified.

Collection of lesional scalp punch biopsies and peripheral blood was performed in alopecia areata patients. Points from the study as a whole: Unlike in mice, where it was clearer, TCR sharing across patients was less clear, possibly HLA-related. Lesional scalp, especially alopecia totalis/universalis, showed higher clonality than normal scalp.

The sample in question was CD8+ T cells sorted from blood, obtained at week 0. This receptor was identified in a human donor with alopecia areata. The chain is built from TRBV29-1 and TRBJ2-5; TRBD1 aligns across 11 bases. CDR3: CSVDRRAPGQGDQETQYF. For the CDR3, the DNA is TGCAGCGTTGACCGAAGGGCGCCGGGACAGGGGGACCAAGAGACCCAGTACTTC.